This TCR beta chain originates from a study of blood T cells in healthy people across ages. About the study: Template-switching capture recovered about one barcoded beta molecule per two T cells.

Study-wide findings and caveats: Unsorted PBMC material precluded a definitive naive versus antigen-experienced comparison.

This CDR3 is built from 16 residues. J gave up 7 bases and V 3 bases, and 10 bases lay outside the gene matches. CDR1 and CDR2 from the germline V gene are SGDLS and YYNGEE. A second about 7 to 11 cycle PCR used barcoded and J-beta primers. TCRdb called the 5' RACE reads again in MiXCR, with one record for every CDR3 protein. The profile covers hundreds of thousands of distinct CDR3 sequences, with around 50% appearing a single time and about 14% taken by the ten largest. In the case of this clonotype: As yet, its antigen is unknown.

This chain links TRBV9 with TRBJ2-1, with TRBD1 identical over 10 bases. The sequence was collected from an elderly woman in good health. The specimen sequenced was blood. In DNA form, the CDR3 reads TGTGCCAGCAGCGCCAATCCGGGACAGGGGTCTAATGAGCAGTTCTTC. This sequence encodes CASSANPGQGSNEQFF. Full variable domain (missing parts from reference TRBV9 and TRBJ2-1): DSGVTQTPKHLITATGQRVTLRCSPRSGDLSVYWYQQSLDQGLQFLIQYYNGEERAKGNILERFSAQQFPDLHSELNLSSLELGDSALYFCASSANPGQGSNEQFFGPGTRLTVL.